This T cell receptor beta chain was recorded in a study of shared clonotypes between healthy human individuals (dated by TCRdb to the early 2020s). The study in broad terms: Three men and two women, aged 18 to 49 years, made up the cohort. Per donor, three plates each were used for CD4 naive and CD4 memory, two for CD8 naive, and one for CD8 memory. Blood TCR repertoires of five healthy adults were deeply sequenced to estimate repertoire size and the extent of clonotype sharing between individuals. Libraries were prepared and TCR repertoires were sequenced by different laboratories using diverse techniques, in order to increase sequencing depth and limit assay-specific biases. Per donor, leukapheresis produced somewhere between about 0.8 and 9.5 billion PBMCs.

TCR CDR3 regions were amplified from genomic DNA by multiplex PCR using the deep immunoSEQ assay. Genomic DNA extracted from each cell subset was distributed evenly over all wells of several immunoSEQ 96-well plates, and each plate served as one replicate. Each replicate PCR for sorted subsets received roughly 200 ng genomic DNA, equal to about 30,000 T cell genomes. Purified libraries were measured with a Qubit 3.0 fluorometer, size-checked on a Bioanalyzer 2100, and measured again with the KAPA Library Quantification kit. Every immunoSEQ 96-well plate was sequenced on a separate single-read 150-cycle Illumina NextSeq 550 flow cell. For the original study's pipeline: Because the immunoSEQ output held only junctional sequences and lacked quality scores, the filtering could not match the filtering applied to full-length reads. To assign V/J genes and CDR3, sequences were annotated using PyIR, a Python wrapper for IgBLAST v1.9, with IMGT germline references. Reads were removed for weak V/J assignments (E-value above 1e-6), missing CDR3, stop codons, out-of-frame junctions, or ambiguous translated residues. A V3J clonotype was defined by an identical inferred V gene, J gene, and CDR3 amino acid sequence. The percentage overlap between two repertoires was calculated by dividing the number of shared unique clonotypes by the size of the smaller repertoire. Richness of each repertoire was evaluated using RTK rarefaction, the Chao1 estimator, and Recon v2.1 estimates of unobserved clonotypes. For all TCRbeta clonotypes obtained by the gDNA method from four donors, generation probabilities were computed with OLGA. This is the immuneACCESS table as TCRdb keeps it, with only in-frame sequences that have V and J called. A part of the clones is gone; compared with another copy, unresolved V genes explain less than half, and the rest is unexplained. V and J calls plus clone size are reproduced from that table; the DNA served to infer D and trimming. Recorded for this sample are approximately 1.1 million clones; around 82% of them occurred a single time. The ten largest clones take up under 0.6% of the sample.

With regard to this clone: Its antigen has not been determined. Base qualities are not at hand, and no much larger clone is one base apart.

General findings and caveats noted by the study authors: Naive subsets generally had larger estimated clonotype richness than memory subsets did. Incomplete sequencing was indicated by rarefaction of sorted-subset datasets, despite the large sequencing depth. Only blood was sampled, and tissue TCR repertoires likely differ from those in blood. The small number of donors limited the genetic and exposure-history diversity represented. Clonotypes shared by all four sorted-subset donors showed higher generation probabilities than non-shared clonotypes. Pairwise subsampling indicated that sequencing depth was expected to affect the degree of clonotype sharing among donors. Across four donors, roughly 5.4% of naive CD4, roughly 3.3% of naive CD8, roughly 2.3% of memory CD4, and roughly 0.41% of memory CD8 clonotypes were shared.

The donors were healthy, HIV-negative adults with no recently reported acute infections or vaccinations. All donors were Caucasian adults living in Nashville, Tennessee, USA. CD4+ T cells were enriched by magnetic negative selection; naive cells were then positively selected on CD45RA, and the negative fraction formed the memory subset. Blood was collected by leukapheresis, and PBMCs were isolated by Ficoll-Histopaque density gradient centrifugation and then cryopreserved in liquid nitrogen vapor phase. Purity and quantity of every magnetically sorted T cell population were checked by analytical flow cytometry. From each sorted fraction, genomic DNA was isolated and quantified by UV absorbance on a Nanodrop 2000c. Sequenced: memory CD4+ T cells from PBMCs. This sample's cell subset or site label indicates: CD45RA-negative fraction. The sequence was collected from a man between 18 and 29 years old in good health. Some clones in this sample may be carry-over from other donors' samples.

The bases read TGCGCCAGCAGCTTGCGGGCCCGATCAATATTAGCCAAAAACATTCAGTACTTC. Protein translation: CASSLRARSILAKNIQYF. The chain couples TRBV5-1 to TRBJ2-4; too little of a D gene remains to name it. At the junction V is shortened by 1 base and J by 0 bases, with 17 bases in between. Sequences SGHRS (CDR1) and YFSETQ (CDR2) are obtained from the germline V gene. The CDR3 starts with the cysteine, ends with the phenylalanine, and has 18 residues. Left in the record is the CDR3 DNA by itself, 54 bases read in frame from the first base.